The 5 T cell receptor beta chains reported below all come from one sample, sequenced in a study of PD-1 blockade in classical Hodgkin lymphoma. Every patient experienced relapse after autologous stem cell transplantation, and brentuximab vedotin exposure varied. Method: immunoSEQ multiplex PCR; TCRdb's copy keeps in-frame clones and lacks some. The sample consists of around 30,000 clones, about 71% of them appearing once. The material was peripheral blood mononuclear cells (PBMCs), obtained before the second cycle of nivolumab. These receptor sequences come from a human donor with classical Hodgkin lymphoma.

The V call is TRBV7-9, the J call TRBJ1-1; D is possibly TRBD1 (5 bases). Per the germline V gene, CDR1 is SEHNR and CDR2 is FQNEAQ (reference sequence). This CDR3 is built from 16 residues. The ends were cut back, 6 bases at V and 2 bases at J, with 19 bases in the middle. The CDR3 sequence is CASSGDPTDGNTEAFF. The DNA of the CDR3 is TGTGCCAGCAGTGGGGATCCGACAGACGGTAACACTGAAGCTTTCTTT.

The gene calls are TRBV6-1 and TRBJ2-5; D might be TRBD1 (7 bases). Trimming took 11 bases from V and 11 from J, leaving 21 bases between them. The CDR3 totals 12 residues. From germline, CDR1 is MNHNS and CDR2 SASEGT. CDR3 loop: CAGRQGGGEQYF. The CDR3 DNA reads TGTGCCGGAAGACAGGGTGGAGGGGAGCAGTACTTC.

The chain has TRBV7-2 and TRBJ1-6, with a weak D call TRBD1 (6 bases). Per the germline V gene, CDR1 is SGHTA and CDR2 is FQGNSA. V was trimmed by 0 bases and J by 10 bases, leaving 10 bases between them. This CDR3 has 14 amino acids. The CDR3 region has the DNA TGTGCCAGCAGCTTAGCACAGGGCAACTCACCCCTCCACTTT. This translates into CASSLAQGNSPLHF.

This clone was seen more than once but under ten times. The V and J genes are TRBV4-3 and TRBJ2-1, with D possibly TRBD1 on 5 matching bases. CDR1 and CDR2 (germline): LGHNA, YSLEER. The ends were cut back, 6 bases at V and 6 bases at J, with 18 bases in the middle. The length of the CDR3 is 15 residues. The CDR3 reads CASRRLAGPVNEQFF. Here the CDR3 DNA reads TGCGCCAGCAGACGTCTGGCAGGGCCGGTCAATGAGCAGTTCTTC.

The chain combines TRBV5-1 with TRBJ2-7; 7 nucleotides agree with TRBD1. The CDR3 is made up of 13 amino acids. Losses at the gene ends were 7 bases for V and 3 bases for J; bases not matched to a gene: 7. In germline, CDR1 is SGHRS, CDR2 YFSETQ. CDR3 amino acids: CASAITGDYEQYF. CDR3 coding DNA: TGCGCCAGCGCAATAACAGGGGACTACGAGCAGTACTTC.